Sequencing of this T cell receptor beta chain was carried out in a study of regulatory T cells in long-lasting Graves disease. Both iRepertoire HTBI primers and Arm-PCR of CDR3 regions were used to build the TCR beta libraries. TCRdb independently ran MiXCR on the multiplex PCR reads; one entry per CDR3 protein. The sample has about 450,000 distinct CDR3 sequences, about a sixth seen once; the top ten hold 9.5% to 12%. The time point was: newly diagnosed GD, antithyroid drugs for less than 3 months. From PBMCs, RNA was extracted and then used to make the TCR library. This clonotype has just a few counts. Germline V lookup: CDR1 SNHLY, CDR2 FYNNEI. The CDR3 length is 14 residues. V gave up 6 bases and J gave up 1 base, with 10 bases separating them. This same sample was also taken into another study, of T cells in Graves' hyperthyroidism and ophthalmopathy. That source adds: Most expanded thyroid clonotypes above 0.001 also appeared in blood.

This sequence was found in a woman in her twenties or thirties with Graves disease. The rearrangement uses TRBV2 and TRBJ1-5; D remains ambiguous. The sequences come from peripheral blood mononuclear cells (PBMCs), collected at new diagnosis, from a patient treated with antithyroid drugs. The CDR3 nucleotides read TGTGCCAGCAGCCCCCGAGCGAGCAATCAGCCCCAGCATTTT. It yields the protein CASSPRASNQPQHF.